These 6 T cell receptor beta chains came from one sample sequenced in a study of T-cell reconstitution after alpha-beta-depleted transplantation in children. Unique molecular identifiers tagged the TCRbeta library. Using its own MiXCR run on the PCR reads, TCRdb lists one record per CDR3 protein. The sample lists 500,000 to 750,000 distinct CDR3 sequences, 10% to 15% seen once, with about 2.2% in the top ten. Sequences were derived from PBMCs, mostly from graft donor cells, sampled 360 days after TCRalphabeta/CD19-depleted stem cell transplant. The source is a male patient aged 5 to 17 who had a stem cell transplant for acute myeloid leukemia, so the T cells may come from the graft donor.

This clonotype was detected only a few times. The V and J genes are TRBV5-1 and TRBJ2-7; weak D call: TRBD2 (5 bases). Per the germline V gene, CDR1 is SGHRS and CDR2 is YFSETQ. The V end was cut by 0 bases, the J end by 7 bases, with 23 bases between. The CDR3 has 17 residues. The CDR3 DNA reads as TGCGCCAGCAGCTTGGCCCCACCCGGACGGACTTCGGGGGAGCAGTACTTC. This translates into CASSLAPPGRTSGEQYF.

The V gene is TRBV29-1, the J gene TRBJ2-1; possibly TRBD1 for D (5 bases). CDR3 length: 11 residues. The germline V and J ends were trimmed by 7 bases and 4 bases, with 8 bases remaining between them. CDR1 is SQVTM and CDR2 is ANQGSEA in the germline V gene. For the CDR3, the DNA is TGCAGCGAGGGGCATTACAATGAGCAGTTCTTC. It translates to CSEGHYNEQFF.

This chain uses TRBV4-2 with TRBJ1-5; no firm D call. This CDR3 is built from 17 residues. Looked up from germline, CDR1 is LGHNA and CDR2 is YNFKEQ. V lost 0 bases and J 0 bases, leaving 12 bases between the germline ends. CDR3 sequence reads: CASSQDRVSYSNQPQHF. The DNA for the CDR3 is TGTGCCAGCAGCCAAGACAGAGTGTCTTATAGCAATCAGCCCCAGCATTTT.

A few counts support this clonotype. The chain combines TRBV7-2 with TRBJ2-7; possibly TRBD1 or TRBD2 for D (7 bases each). Trimming took 7 bases from V and 3 from J, leaving 16 bases between them. The CDR3 runs 14 residues. Germline CDR1 and CDR2: SGHTA and FQGNSA. The CDR3 protein is CASKRQGGNYEQYF. The CDR3, as DNA: TGTGCCAGCAAGAGACAGGGAGGGAACTACGAGCAGTACTTC.

This clonotype was observed a few times. The chain carries TRBV4-3 and TRBJ2-7, with no clear D. The CDR3 consists of 14 residues. Trimming pared 4 bases from V and 5 bases from J, leaving 15 bases between. The germline CDR1 and CDR2 sequences are LGHNA and YSLEER. The CDR3 here is CASSLGRPAHEQYF. The CDR3 nucleotides read TGCGCCAGCAGCCTCGGACGACCCGCACACGAGCAGTACTTC.

This clonotype was recorded a few times. The V gene is TRBV6-5, the J gene TRBJ2-7; D is uncertain. CDR3 size: 15 residues. The V end was cut by 2 bases, the J end by 2 bases, with 13 bases between. Germline V gives CDR1 MNHEY, CDR2 SVGAGI. The CDR3 nucleotides read TGTGCCAGCAGTTACGGGCCTGTTCCTACCTACGAGCAGTACTTC. Its protein is CASSYGPVPTYEQYF.